The 27 T cell receptor beta chains below were found in one sample sequenced in a study of cytomegalovirus exposure and HLA in healthy donors. Primers included in the PCR were 60 Vbeta and 13 Jbeta primers. Here immunoSEQ multiplex PCR was the method, and the copy in TCRdb shows in-frame clones only, minus some. The profile covers under 200,000 clones, with roughly 80% appearing a single time and about 0.24% taken by the ten largest. The sample was PBMCs. The receptor source for this set is a boy between 10 and 17 years old in good health and CMV-seronegative.

The chain links TRBV19 to TRBJ2-1; 12 positions agree with TRBD2. Per the germline V gene, CDR1 is LNHDA and CDR2 is SQIVND (reference sequence). The V segment lost 6 bases and the J segment 7 bases; nucleotides outside the gene matches: 7. The CDR3 loop spans 15 amino acids. The DNA for the CDR3 is TGTGCCAGTAGCCCTAGCGGGAGGGGCCGGAATGAGCAGTTCTTC. Protein sequence: CASSPSGRGRNEQFF.

The gene calls are TRBV6-1 and TRBJ2-2, with 7 bases matching TRBD2. Per germline, CDR1 MNHNS and CDR2 SASEGT. V lost 0 bases to trimming and J lost 9 bases; unmatched junction nucleotides: 10. This CDR3 is 16 amino acids long. CDR3 nucleotide sequence: TGTGCCAGCAGTGAAGCGCTTCAGAGACTAGCTCGGGAGCTGTTTTTT. It is translated as CASSEALQRLARELFF.

The chain links TRBV11-2 to TRBJ2-7; tentative D call: TRBD2 (6 bases). V was trimmed by 7 bases and J by 5 bases, leaving 24 bases between them. The CDR3 length is 16 residues. The germline V gene encodes CDR1 SGHAT and CDR2 FQNNGV. Here the CDR3 reads CASTIGLTSTGHEQYF. In DNA, the CDR3 is TGTGCCAGCACCATAGGCCTTACTAGCACTGGGCACGAGCAGTACTTC.

This clone occurred a few times. The chain joins TRBV7-9 to TRBJ1-1; 7 positions agree with TRBD1. V lost 5 bases, J lost 4 bases, and 10 bases stayed unmatched. This CDR3 is built from 15 residues. Per germline, CDR1 SEHNR and CDR2 FQNEAQ (reference sequence). In DNA form, the CDR3 reads TGTGCCAGCAGCCGGACTGACAGGGCGGGCACTGAAGCTTTCTTT. Its protein is CASSRTDRAGTEAFF.

This chain uses TRBV5-6 with TRBJ2-3; 11 nucleotides align to TRBD2. CDR1 is SGHDT and CDR2 is YYEEEE in the germline V gene. Trimming took 0 bases from V and 2 from J; bases not matched to a gene: 8. The CDR3 length is 18 residues. The CDR3: CASSLVVAGGAYTDTQYF. CDR3 DNA sequence: TGTGCCAGCAGCTTGGTAGTAGCGGGGGGGGCCTACACAGATACGCAGTATTTT.

The rearrangement uses TRBV7-9 and TRBJ1-4; maybe TRBD1 (5 bases). Germline V CDR1 and CDR2: SEHNR, FQNEAQ (reference sequence). Trimming took off 8 bases at V and 7 bases at J, with 17 bases between the two ends. This CDR3 is 14 amino acids long. CDR3 coding DNA: TGTGCCAGCGCCCTGGGAGGGGCGGGTGAAAAACTGTTTTTT. Protein sequence: CASALGGAGEKLFF.

This clone was observed a few times. The CDR3 DNA reads TGCGCCAGCAGACCTGGAATAGCGGTGGAGGATACGCAGTATTTT. This gives the protein CASRPGIAVEDTQYF. V and J are TRBV5-1 and TRBJ2-3; D possibly corresponds to TRBD2 (6 bases). CDR1 is SGHRS and CDR2 is YFSETQ in the germline V gene. The CDR3 totals 15 residues. V dropped 5 bases and J dropped 6 bases, with 19 bases sitting between them.

The rearrangement joins TRBV5-8 to TRBJ2-3; D possibly corresponds to TRBD1 (5 bases). Germline values: CDR1 SGHTS, CDR2 YDEGEE. The CDR3 is 16 amino acids. Trimming took 1 base from V and 1 from J, leaving 13 bases between them. CDR3 amino acids: CASSLLRAYGTDTQYF. CDR3 nucleotide sequence: TGTGCCAGCAGCTTGCTCAGGGCCTATGGCACAGATACGCAGTATTTT.

This rearrangement joins TRBV28 to TRBJ2-2; TRBD1 aligns across 10 bases. Unmatched junction bases numbered 10, after V lost 6 bases and J lost 0 bases. Germline lookup yields CDR1 MDHEN and CDR2 SYDVKM. CDR3 length: 18 residues. The CDR3, as DNA: TGTGCCAGCAGCCAAGTGGGGGACAGGGGACCGAACACCGGGGAGCTGTTTTTT. Its translation: CASSQVGDRGPNTGELFF. The full variable domain, with the rest looked up from reference TRBV28 and TRBJ2-2, is DVKVTQSSRYLVKRTGEKVFLECVQDMDHENMFWYRQDPGLGLRLIYFSYDVKMKEKGDIPEGYSVSREKKERFSLILESASTNQTSMYLCASSQVGDRGPNTGELFFGEGSRLTVL.

The CDR3 DNA sequence: TGTGCCTGTGACTCCTCGAGCTCCTACGAGCAGTACTTC. Protein sequence: CACDSSSSYEQYF. The chain employs TRBV30 and TRBJ2-7; D gene unclear. Germline V CDR1 and CDR2: GTSNPN, SVGIG (reference sequence). V lost 6 bases and J lost 0, with 12 bases in between. The CDR3 runs to 13 residues.

The chain combines TRBV5-4 with TRBJ1-2; D is uncertain. Germline CDR1 and CDR2: SGHNT and YYREEE (reference sequence). V lost 2 bases, J lost 6 bases, and 17 bases lay in between. The CDR3 is made up of 15 amino acids. Here the CDR3 DNA reads TGTGCCAGCAGCTTCTCTTCCAAACAGCTCCATGGCTACACCTTC. Translation gives CASSFSSKQLHGYTF.

This clone was counted a few times. The rearrangement joins TRBV15 to TRBJ1-2; possible D gene TRBD1, 5 bases. The germline V gene encodes CDR1 LNHNV and CDR2 YYDKDF (reference sequence). Trimming took off 6 bases at V and 5 bases at J, with 16 bases between the two ends. This CDR3 has 14 residues. The CDR3 bases are TGTGCCACCAGTCTGTCGGGGGAGGGGTATGGCTACACCTTC. It specifies CATSLSGEGYGYTF.

The chain is built from TRBV6-5 and TRBJ1-2; 7 nucleotides line up with TRBD1. The CDR3 covers 14 residues. Trimming removed 6 bases from V and 6 bases from J; junction bases left unmatched: 10. Germline V CDR1 and CDR2: MNHEY, SVGAGI. The CDR3 DNA is TGTGCCAGCAGCCCCGACAGGGTAATCCATGGCTACACCTTC. Its protein is CASSPDRVIHGYTF.

This chain's CDR3 is CAISGQGVGTEAFF. The CDR3 DNA reads TGTGCCATCAGTGGTCAGGGGGTTGGCACTGAAGCTTTCTTT. The chain couples TRBV10-3 to TRBJ1-1, with TRBD1 matching 7 bases. Looked up from germline, CDR1 is ENHRY and CDR2 is SYGVKD. Trimming cost V 4 bases and J 4 bases; bases outside gene matches: 6. The CDR3 spans 14 residues.

V and J are TRBV6-6 and TRBJ2-7, with D possibly TRBD2 on 5 matching bases. Per the germline V gene, CDR1 is MNHNY and CDR2 is SVGAGI (reference sequence). The germline V and J ends were trimmed by 3 bases and 4 bases, with 19 bases remaining between them. This CDR3 contains 16 residues. In DNA, the CDR3 is TGTGCCAGCAGTTATTCTGCCGTGAGGGAGCAGTACGAGCAGTACTTC. Amino acid sequence: CASSYSAVREQYEQYF.

The rearrangement joins TRBV6-5 to TRBJ2-5; TRBD1 agrees at 10 bases. V dropped 6 bases and J dropped 7; count of bases not matched to a gene: 8. The germline V gene has CDR1 MNHEY and CDR2 SVGAGI. CDR3 length equals 14 residues. CDR3 DNA: TGTGCCAGCAGCAAGGGACAGGGGATGGGGACCCAGTACTTC. Protein sequence: CASSKGQGMGTQYF.

The CDR3 here is CASSPDLWRQGVEAFF. The DNA of the CDR3 is TGTGCCAGCAGCCCCGACCTATGGCGACAGGGAGTTGAAGCTTTCTTT. The J gene is TRBJ1-1, the V gene TRBV13; 7 bases match TRBD1. Germline V gene data show CDR1 as PRHDT and CDR2 as FYEKMQ (reference sequence). This CDR3 comprises 16 residues. V shed 5 bases and J 7 bases; nucleotides not matched to a gene: 16.

This chain connects TRBV9 to TRBJ2-1; no clear D. Germline V gives CDR1 SGDLS, CDR2 YYNGEE. Trimming left V 0 bases short and J 7 bases short, with 14 bases between. This CDR3 region has 15 residues. CDR3 DNA sequence: TGTGCCAGCAGCGTAGTCGCGGCTTCGTATAATGAGCAGTTCTTC. Its protein product is CASSVVAASYNEQFF.

V usage is TRBV6-4 and J usage is TRBJ1-1; 7 bases map to TRBD1. In germline, CDR1 is MRHNA, CDR2 SNTAGT. The CDR3 contains 18 residues. Trimming at V came to 0 bases and at J to 5 bases, leaving 15 bases not matched to a gene. CDR3 DNA sequence: TGTGCCAGCAGTGACTCGATCAGACAGGGCCGGTGGGTAACTGAAGCTTTCTTT. Amino acids: CASSDSIRQGRWVTEAFF.

This chain uses TRBV7-8 with TRBJ2-5; D is perhaps TRBD2 (6 bases). V was pared by 3 bases and J by 5 bases, with 19 bases between. This CDR3 contains 16 residues. CDR1 is SGHVS, CDR2 FQNEAQ, per germline. CDR3 sequence (DNA): TGTGCCAGCAGCTTCTTGGAGGGGCTTAGGGGCGAGACCCAGTACTTC. The encoded protein is CASSFLEGLRGETQYF.

This sequence joins TRBV30 and TRBJ2-4; D is perhaps TRBD1 (5 bases). This CDR3 contains 11 residues. Trimming left V 8 bases short and J 7 bases short, with 12 bases between. Germline V gene data show CDR1 as GTSNPN and CDR2 as SVGIG (reference sequence). The CDR3 spells CAGAGWNIQYF. As DNA, the CDR3 is TGTGCCGGGGCAGGCTGGAACATTCAGTACTTC.

The chain links TRBV5-6 to TRBJ1-5, with 7 bases matching TRBD1. This CDR3 comprises 16 residues. The germline V gene encodes CDR1 SGHDT and CDR2 YYEEEE. Trimming cost V 4 bases and J 2 bases; bases outside gene matches: 9. CDR3 protein: CASSQTGTFGNQPQHF. DNA for the CDR3: TGTGCCAGCAGCCAGACAGGGACGTTCGGCAATCAGCCCCAGCATTTT.

The J gene is TRBJ1-1, the V gene TRBV5-1; D ambiguous. Germline CDR1 reads SGHRS; CDR2 reads YFSETQ. V lost 3 bases and J 3 bases, leaving 3 bases between the germline ends. The CDR3 loop spans 11 amino acids. CDR3 sequence (DNA): TGCGCCAGCAGCTCGTACACTGAAGCTTTCTTT. Translation gives CASSSYTEAFF.

This clone was detected only a few times. The V call is TRBV30, the J call TRBJ1-1; D unclear. The germline CDR1 and CDR2 sequences are GTSNPN and SVGIG (reference sequence). The CDR3 runs to 14 residues. V lost 5 bases, J lost 2 bases, and 15 bases lay in between. CDR3 loop: CAWYIRGINTEAFF. CDR3 DNA: TGTGCCTGGTACATCCGTGGTATTAACACTGAAGCTTTCTTT.

The J gene is TRBJ2-3, the V gene TRBV19; TRBD2 aligns across 9 bases. This CDR3 region has 17 residues. J was trimmed by 3 bases and V by 1 base; bases with no gene match: 8. The V gene's germline CDR1 is LNHDA and CDR2 SQIVND (reference sequence). Here the CDR3 reads CASSIGASGAPTDTQYF. The DNA for the CDR3 is TGTGCCAGTAGTATAGGGGCTAGCGGGGCACCTACAGATACGCAGTATTTT. The full variable domain, completed using reference TRBV19 and TRBJ2-3, is DGGITQSPKYLFRKEGQNVTLSCEQNLNHDAMYWYRQDPGQGLRLIYYSQIVNDFQKGDIAEGYSVSREKKESFPLTVTSAQKNPTAFYLCASSIGASGAPTDTQYFGPGTRLTVL.

The genes are TRBV28 and TRBJ2-1; a weak D match, TRBD1 (6 bases). This CDR3 spans 15 amino acids. The germline V gene has CDR1 MDHEN and CDR2 SYDVKM. Between the trimmed V and J ends, which lost 3 bases and 6 bases, there was a span of 15 bases. The CDR3 here is CASSFTQGSLNEQFF. CDR3 sequence (DNA): TGTGCCAGCAGTTTTACTCAGGGGTCCCTCAATGAGCAGTTCTTC.

The chain links TRBV27 to TRBJ1-4; D is possibly TRBD1 (6 bases). Germline V lookup: CDR1 MNHEY, CDR2 SMNVEV (reference sequence). Trimming removed 7 bases at V and 8 bases at J, with 20 bases between. This CDR3 has 15 amino acids. CDR3 in DNA: TGTGCCAGCAAAAAAGGGGACACCGTCAGGGAAAAACTGTTTTTT. Translating gives CASKKGDTVREKLFF.